One and the same sample provided the 27 T cell receptor beta chains below, sequenced in a study of T cell responses to AZD1222 COVID-19 vaccine. Sequencing was performed with immunoSEQ multiplex PCR; in TCRdb, only in-frame clones are kept and a portion is missing. The table lists 150,000 or so clones, more than 85% of them singletons, with 4.4% in the top ten. The sample was peripheral blood, taken on day 0 of AZD1222 vaccination. The receptors originated from an adult in good health.

The rearrangement joins TRBV3-1 (or the pseudogene TRBV3-2) to TRBJ1-1; D not certain. Germline V gene lookup returns CDR1 LGHDT and CDR2 YNNKEL (reference sequence). Deletions cut 4 bases from V and 5 bases from J, with 11 bases between. The CDR3 is 13 amino acids. As DNA, the CDR3 is TGTGCCAGCAGCCGGATAGCGGGAACTGAAGCTTTCTTT. The encoded protein is CASSRIAGTEAFF.

The CDR3 DNA reads as TGTGCCAGCAGCGCCCGGGACAGCGGAGTCTATGGCTACACCTTC. It translates to CASSARDSGVYGYTF. The chain recombines TRBV3-1 (or the pseudogene TRBV3-2) with TRBJ1-2; the match to TRBD1 covers 7 bases. In germline, CDR1 is LGHDT, CDR2 YNNKEL (reference sequence). CDR3 length equals 15 residues. V shed 5 bases and J 4 bases; nucleotides not matched to a gene: 10.

The chain is built from TRBV6-1 and TRBJ1-4; no clear D. The V end lost 3 bases, the J end lost 4 bases, and 9 bases lay between the germline ends. CDR3 length: 14 amino acids. Germline values: CDR1 MNHNS, CDR2 SASEGT. In DNA, the CDR3 is TGTGCCAGCAGTGATGTGGAGTTTAATGAAAAACTGTTTTTT. Translating gives CASSDVEFNEKLFF.

This chain joins TRBV23-1 and TRBJ2-7; 9 bases align to TRBD1. TRBV23-1 counts as an open reading frame of uncertain function. Trimming took 8 bases from V and 3 from J; bases not matched to a gene: 11. The CDR3 runs to 15 residues. CDR3 sequence: CASPTPGQGYYEQYF. In DNA form, the CDR3 reads TGCGCCAGCCCTACCCCGGGACAGGGTTACTACGAGCAGTACTTC.

V is TRBV28 and J is TRBJ1-5; D uncertain. The CDR3 runs 13 residues. CDR1 is MDHEN and CDR2 is SYDVKM in the germline V gene. V shed 6 bases and J shed 6 bases, with 12 bases lying between them. CDR3 residues: CASSPSGVQPQHF. CDR3 DNA sequence: TGTGCCAGCAGCCCTAGTGGGGTTCAGCCCCAGCATTTT.

This chain uses TRBV19 with TRBJ2-3, with TRBD2 as a possible D gene (6 bases). The germline V and J ends were trimmed by 0 bases and 2 bases, with 15 bases remaining between them. The CDR3 is 17 residues long. The germline V gene has CDR1 LNHDA and CDR2 SQIVND (reference sequence). CDR3 region: CASSIEGLIFTTDTQYF. For the CDR3, the DNA is TGTGCCAGTAGTATAGAGGGACTCATCTTTACCACAGATACGCAGTATTTT.

This rearrangement joins TRBV2 to TRBJ1-4; D is undetermined. This CDR3 contains 12 residues. Germline V CDR1 and CDR2: SNHLY, FYNNEI. Trimming took off 5 bases at V and 13 bases at J, with 14 bases between the two ends. The CDR3 sequence is CASSLGVVGLFF. CDR3 coding DNA: TGTGCCAGCAGTTTAGGTGTAGTAGGACTGTTTTTT. The full variable domain, rest sourced from reference TRBV2 and TRBJ1-4, is EPEVTQTPSHQVTQMGQEVILRCVPISNHLYFYWYRQILGQKVEFLVSFYNNEISEKSEIFDDQFSVERPDGSNFTLKIRSTKLEDSAMYFCASSLGVVGLFFGSGTQLSVL.

This chain joins TRBV5-1 and TRBJ2-3; 7 bases match TRBD1. Germline trimming cut 4 bases from V and 1 base from J; bases unmatched to any gene: 12. The V gene's germline CDR1 is SGHRS and CDR2 YFSETQ. The CDR3 spans 17 residues. Here the CDR3 reads CASSMTGNLLGTDTQYF. The CDR3 DNA follows: TGCGCCAGCAGCATGACAGGGAATCTATTGGGCACAGATACGCAGTATTTT.

V is TRBV11-3 and J is TRBJ2-7; the D is unclear. This CDR3 is built from 14 residues. Trimming removed 5 bases at V and 2 bases at J, with 13 bases between. Germline V lookup: CDR1 SGHNT, CDR2 YENEEA. CDR3: CASSQAGPTYEQYF. The DNA of the CDR3 is TGTGCCAGCAGCCAAGCCGGGCCAACCTACGAGCAGTACTTC. The full variable domain, its missing parts supplied by reference TRBV11-3 and TRBJ2-7, is EAGVVQSPRYKIIEKKQPVAFWCNPISGHNTLYWYLQNLGQGPELLIRYENEEAVDDSQLPKDRFSAERLKGVDSTLKIQPAELGDSAVYLCASSQAGPTYEQYFGPGTRLTVT.

The chain combines TRBV6-2 or TRBV6-3 with TRBJ1-4; D is unclear. CDR1 is MNHEY and CDR2 is SVGEGT in the germline V gene. Trimming left V 2 bases short and J 11 bases short, with 12 bases between. The CDR3 runs to 13 residues. The CDR3 region has the DNA TGTGCCAGCAGTTACAACCAGCTGGGGAAACTGTTTTTT. Translation: CASSYNQLGKLFF.

The rearrangement joins TRBV7-6 to TRBJ2-1; D remains unclear. V was pared by 1 base and J by 4 bases, with 8 bases between. Germline V gives CDR1 SGHVS, CDR2 FNYEAQ. CDR3 length equals 14 residues. The CDR3 region has the DNA TGTGCCAGCAGCTTAGTAGGTCTATACAATGAGCAGTTCTTC. The encoded protein is CASSLVGLYNEQFF.

CDR3 sequence reads: CARSLTGVTGELFF. CDR3 nucleotides: TGTGCCAGAAGCTTGACCGGGGTCACCGGGGAGCTGTTTTTT. The chain has TRBV5-3 and TRBJ2-2; D is possibly TRBD2 (5 bases). TRBV5-3 is an open reading frame, and its role is uncertain. This CDR3 region has 14 residues. Trimming took off 1 base at V and 4 bases at J, with 8 bases between the two ends.

The CDR3 bases are TGTGCCAGCAGTTCCAACTGGAACTATAGCAATCAGCCCCAGCATTTT. Translation: CASSSNWNYSNQPQHF. V usage is TRBV28 and J usage is TRBJ1-5; D remains ambiguous. V lost 4 bases and J lost 0, with 13 bases in between. Per germline, CDR1 MDHEN and CDR2 SYDVKM. This CDR3 has 16 residues.

This chain connects TRBV27 to TRBJ2-6, with a tentative D call TRBD2 (5 bases). V was trimmed by 8 bases and J by 8 bases, leaving 13 bases between them. The length of the CDR3 is 13 residues. Germline V gives CDR1 MNHEY, CDR2 SMNVEV (reference sequence). CDR3 in amino acids: CASAGRGPNVLTF. In DNA, the CDR3 is TGTGCCAGCGCCGGTCGGGGTCCCAACGTCCTGACTTTC.

This chain links TRBV6-5 with TRBJ2-3; D unresolved. CDR1 and CDR2 (germline): MNHEY, SVGAGI. The CDR3 is 14 residues long. With 0 bases removed from V and 4 bases from J, the gap between germline ends came to 8 bases. DNA of the CDR3: TGTGCCAGCAGTTACTCTTCCGGCGCAGATACGCAGTATTTT. Amino acid sequence: CASSYSSGADTQYF.

The CDR3 region is CASSYSMLRQFF. CDR3 nucleotide sequence: TGTGCCAGCAGTTACTCGATGCTGCGGCAGTTCTTC. The chain joins TRBV6-2 or TRBV6-3 to TRBJ2-1; D remains ambiguous. CDR3 length: 12 residues. The V gene's germline CDR1 is MNHEY and CDR2 SVGEGT. V was shortened by 0 bases and J by 12 bases, with 9 bases between the two germline ends.

The chain combines TRBV4-2 with TRBJ1-1; D is unresolved. Trimming took off 1 base at V and 7 bases at J, with 7 bases between the two ends. The germline V gene encodes CDR1 LGHNA and CDR2 YNFKEQ. The CDR3 covers 12 residues. CDR3 sequence: CASSQGVGEAFF. CDR3 DNA: TGTGCCAGCAGCCAAGGAGTGGGTGAAGCTTTCTTT.

J is TRBJ1-2 and V is TRBV7-9; the D gene is possibly TRBD1 (6 bases). CDR1 SEHNR and CDR2 FQNEAQ come from the germline V gene (reference sequence). V was trimmed by 2 bases and J by 7 bases, leaving 20 bases between them. The CDR3 is 16 amino acids. The chain's CDR3 is CASSLSRAGDRGGYTF. CDR3 coding DNA: TGTGCCAGCAGCTTATCGAGGGCAGGGGATAGAGGTGGCTACACCTTC.

V usage is TRBV4-2 and J usage is TRBJ2-1; tentative D call: TRBD1 (7 bases). The germline gives CDR1 LGHNA, CDR2 YNFKEQ. The V gene lost 1 base and the J gene lost 8 bases, with 18 bases spanning the gap. There are 16 residues in the CDR3. The CDR3 loop is CASSQVEGAGGDEQFF. The CDR3 coding sequence is TGTGCCAGCAGCCAAGTGGAGGGGGCGGGCGGGGATGAGCAGTTCTTC.

The rearrangement joins TRBV27 to TRBJ1-1, with 9 bases fitting TRBD1. Per germline, CDR1 MNHEY and CDR2 SMNVEV (reference sequence). J was trimmed by 4 bases and V by 2 bases; bases with no gene match: 5. The CDR3 has 15 amino acids. The DNA of the CDR3 is TGTGCCAGCAGTTTACTCGCGACAGGGGGCACTGAAGCTTTCTTT. Translation: CASSLLATGGTEAFF.

V is TRBV15 and J is TRBJ2-5; unclear D gene. Trimming took off 1 base at V and 0 bases at J, with 6 bases between the two ends. Germline V gene data show CDR1 as LNHNV and CDR2 as YYDKDF (reference sequence). The CDR3 length is 14 residues. The CDR3: CATSRAGNQETQYF. Here the CDR3 DNA reads TGTGCCACCAGCAGAGCAGGAAACCAAGAGACCCAGTACTTC.

The chain couples TRBV7-8 to TRBJ2-3; D remains ambiguous. The germline gives CDR1 SGHVS, CDR2 FQNEAQ. V was trimmed by 5 bases and J by 6 bases, leaving 12 bases between them. The CDR3 loop spans 13 amino acids. The DNA of the CDR3 is TGTGCCAGCAGCCGCCCTTATCTTGATACGCAGTATTTT. Protein product: CASSRPYLDTQYF. The entire variable domain, with the rest obtained from reference TRBV7-8 and TRBJ2-3, is as follows: GAGVSQSPRYKVAKRGQDVALRCDPISGHVSLFWYQQALGQGPEFLTYFQNEAQLDKSGLPSDRFFAERPEGSVSTLKIQRTQQEDSAVYLCASSRPYLDTQYFGPGTRLTVL.

The V and J genes are TRBV24-1 and TRBJ1-5, with D possibly being TRBD1 (5 bases). V dropped 6 bases and J dropped 0 bases, with 20 bases sitting between them. Germline loops: CDR1 KGHDR, CDR2 SFDVKD. This CDR3 comprises 18 residues. CDR3 sequence: CATSPTGSGVYSNQPQHF. CDR3 sequence (DNA): TGTGCCACCAGTCCTACGGGGTCGGGGGTCTATAGCAATCAGCCCCAGCATTTT.

The chain is built from TRBV27 and TRBJ2-1; 7 bases are shared with TRBD2. From germline, CDR1 is MNHEY and CDR2 SMNVEV (reference sequence). The CDR3 contains 16 residues. Losses at the gene ends were 5 bases for V and 2 bases for J; bases not matched to a gene: 9. The chain's CDR3 is CASSLGLPNPYNEQFF. CDR3 bases: TGTGCCAGCAGTCTGGGACTACCAAACCCCTACAATGAGCAGTTCTTC.

V and J are TRBV21-1 and TRBJ1-3. TRBV21-1 is termed a pseudogene. This CDR3 region has 12 residues. The CDR3 spells CATPPSGNTIYF. CDR3 sequence (DNA): TGTGCCACCCCCCCCTCTGGAAACACCATATATTTT.

V is TRBV3-1 (or the pseudogene TRBV3-2) and J is TRBJ2-2; maybe TRBD2 (6 bases). The length of the CDR3 is 14 residues. Trimming cost V 10 bases and J 3 bases, with 15 bases left between them. The germline gives CDR1 LGHDT, CDR2 YNNKEL (reference sequence). The CDR3 bases are TGTGCCACTAGGCGCAGGAGGGACACCGGGGAGCTGTTTTTT. It encodes CATRRRRDTGELFF.

The J gene is TRBJ2-7, the V gene TRBV7-2, with TRBD1 identical over 10 bases. V lost 7 bases and J lost 1; bases outside the gene matches: 4. Germline CDR1 is SGHTA and CDR2 is FQGNSA. CDR3 size: 14 residues. In DNA, the CDR3 is TGTGCCAGCACCCGGGACAGGGGATCCTACGAGCAGTACTTC. Residues: CASTRDRGSYEQYF.